This TCR beta chain was recovered during a study of blood T cell repertoires in COVID-19. Authors' data handling: Estimates of nucleated cell counts were drawn from the amplification of reference gene primers. Produced via immunoSEQ multiplex PCR; TCRdb's table is partial and in-frame only. The V and J calls and clone size were taken over from that table, and D and trimming were inferred from the DNA. Of 70,000 to 85,000 clones detected, around 90% appear once; the ten largest clones hold about 3%. This CDR3 region has 17 residues. Germline V gene data show CDR1 as MNHNS and CDR2 as SASEGT. The junction had 4 bases not matched to a gene; V was cut back by 1 base and J by 0 bases.

V usage is TRBV6-1 and J usage is TRBJ1-2; 11 nucleotides agree with TRBD1. This clonotype originated in a woman aged 45-65 years with active or convalescent COVID-19. Sequencing was done on a sample of peripheral blood. The CDR3, as DNA: TGTGCCAGCAGTGAAGTGGGACAGGGGGTTTCTAACTATGGCTACACCTTC. It encodes CASSEVGQGVSNYGYTF.